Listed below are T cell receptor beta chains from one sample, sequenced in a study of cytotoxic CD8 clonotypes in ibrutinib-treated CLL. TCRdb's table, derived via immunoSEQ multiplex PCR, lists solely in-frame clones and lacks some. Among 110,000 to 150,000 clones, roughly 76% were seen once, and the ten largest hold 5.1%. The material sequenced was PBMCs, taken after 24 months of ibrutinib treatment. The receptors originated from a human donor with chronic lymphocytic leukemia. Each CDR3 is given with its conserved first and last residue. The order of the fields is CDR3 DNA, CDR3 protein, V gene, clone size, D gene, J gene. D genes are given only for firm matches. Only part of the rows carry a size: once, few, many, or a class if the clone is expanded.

CDR3nt: TGTGCCAGCGGACCCCCGGGACAGGGGGACACTGAAGCTTTCTTT
CDR3aa: CASGPPGQGDTEAFF
v_gene: TRBV2
abundance: -
d_gene: TRBD1
j_gene: TRBJ1-1

CDR3nt: TGTGCCAGCAGCCAAAGGACAGTCTCTGGAAACACCATATATTTT
CDR3aa: CASSQRTVSGNTIYF
v_gene: TRBV4-2
abundance: few
d_gene: -
j_gene: TRBJ1-3

CDR3nt: TGTGCCAGCAGCTTAGACAGGGCGGGCACCCACTTTGGCTACACCTTC
CDR3aa: CASSLDRAGTHFGYTF
v_gene: TRBV7-8
abundance: -
d_gene: -
j_gene: TRBJ1-2

CDR3nt: TGTGCCATCGGCCCACAAGAAAACACCGGGGAGCTGTTTTTT
CDR3aa: CAIGPQENTGELFF
v_gene: TRBV10-3
abundance: -
d_gene: -
j_gene: TRBJ2-2

CDR3nt: TGTGCCACCAGCGGCGACGTAGCGGGAGGTGGAGCCAAAAACATTCAGTACTTC
CDR3aa: CATSGDVAGGGAKNIQYF
v_gene: TRBV15
abundance: few
d_gene: TRBD2
j_gene: TRBJ2-4

CDR3nt: TGTGCCAGCGCGGGGGGGGCGGAGGGTGAAAAACTGTTTTTT
CDR3aa: CASAGGAEGEKLFF
v_gene: TRBV27
abundance: -
d_gene: -
j_gene: TRBJ1-4

CDR3nt: TGTGCCAGCAGCTTTTCCGCCGGGGCCAACGTCCTGACTTTC
CDR3aa: CASSFSAGANVLTF
v_gene: TRBV5-6
abundance: many
d_gene: -
j_gene: TRBJ2-6

CDR3nt: TGTGCCAGCAGCTTAGGGGTCGACACCGGGGAGCTGTTTTTT
CDR3aa: CASSLGVDTGELFF
v_gene: TRBV7-3
abundance: once
d_gene: -
j_gene: TRBJ2-2

CDR3nt: TGTGCCAGCAGTGAGGGGACACTAGCGGCCTCCTACAATGAGCAGTTCTTC
CDR3aa: CASSEGTLAASYNEQFF
v_gene: TRBV6-1
abundance: -
d_gene: TRBD2
j_gene: TRBJ2-1

CDR3nt: TGCGCCAGCAGCTTGGGGGACAGGACTGAAGCTTTCTTT
CDR3aa: CASSLGDRTEAFF
v_gene: TRBV5-1
abundance: -
d_gene: TRBD1
j_gene: TRBJ1-1